A single count supports the clone carrying this TCR beta chain. At the DNA level, this CDR3 is encoded by other sequences in the same sample as well. Per the germline V gene, CDR1 is SGHNT and CDR2 is YENEEA. V lost 3 bases to trimming and J lost 8 bases, with 8 bases between them. The CDR3 loop spans 12 amino acids. The method was immunoSEQ multiplex PCR; TCRdb's version includes in-frame clones alone and lacks a portion of them. The data hold a few million clones, with around 95% observed a single time. The data were taken from a study of shared clonotypes between healthy human individuals. V usage is TRBV11-3 and J usage is TRBJ2-1; TRBD1 or TRBD2 may be the D gene (6 bases each). Sequenced material: naive CD4+ T cells sorted from blood. Subset specified: CD45RA+ positively selected. This TCR came from a man aged 18 to 35 in good health. CDR3 sequence: CASSLGGDEQFF. The CDR3 nucleotides read TGTGCCAGCAGCTTGGGGGGCGATGAGCAGTTCTTC.